This TCR beta chain was identified in a study of blood T cell repertoires in COVID-19. Individuals aged about 18 to 100 years were recruited from some 26 US areas. For recovered donors of Cohort 3, there were two negative PCRs, clearance, or symptom resolution. Germline V gene sequence: CDR1 MDHEN, CDR2 SYDVKM. V was cut by 7 bases and J by 5 bases, with 18 bases left in between. CDR3 length equals 14 residues. Profiled with immunoSEQ multiplex PCR; TCRdb holds only in-frame clones, not every one. This table has about 350,000 clones, about 90% appearing once. The origin of this receptor is a woman in her twenties or thirties who had recovered from COVID-19. The material sequenced was PBMCs or T cells enriched from blood (not recorded which). The rearrangement uses TRBV28 and TRBJ2-7; TRBD2 might be the D (6 bases). The CDR3 nucleotides are TGTGCCAGCACCCCCCGGGACTCACCCCACGAGCAGTACTTC. This encodes CASTPRDSPHEQYF.